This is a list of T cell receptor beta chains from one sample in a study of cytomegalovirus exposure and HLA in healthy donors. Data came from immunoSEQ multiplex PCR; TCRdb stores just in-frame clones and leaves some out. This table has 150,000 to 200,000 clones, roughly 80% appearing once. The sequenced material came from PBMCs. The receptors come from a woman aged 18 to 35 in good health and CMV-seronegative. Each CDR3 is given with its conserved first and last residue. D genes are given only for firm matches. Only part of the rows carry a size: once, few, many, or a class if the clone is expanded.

TGTGCCAGTAGGGGCGTAAGCACAGATACGCAGTATTTT | CASRGVSTDTQYF | TRBJ2-3 | NA | NA | TRBV19
TGTGCCAGCAGTTCCGGGGGAGGGGGGTGGCGGCTGTTTTTT | CASSSGGGGWRLFF | TRBJ1-4 | NA | NA | TRBV6-5
TGCGCCAGCAGCCAAACAACAGGGGGCTCCTACAATGAGCAGTTCTTC | CASSQTTGGSYNEQFF | TRBJ2-1 | TRBD1 | few | TRBV4-3
TGTGCCACCAGCAGAACCAGGGAAGCAGATACGCAGTATTTT | CATSRTREADTQYF | TRBJ2-3 | NA | few | TRBV15
TGTGCCAGCAGCTTAGGGAGCGGGAGCTCCTACAATGAGCAGTTCTTC | CASSLGSGSSYNEQFF | TRBJ2-1 | TRBD2 | NA | TRBV7-9
TGTGCCAGCCGGGACAGGGGGTTTCAGCCCCAGCATTTT | CASRDRGFQPQHF | TRBJ1-5 | TRBD1 | once | TRBV19
TGCGCCAGCAGCTTGGTAACTAGCGGGCCCTCCTACGAGCAGTACTTC | CASSLVTSGPSYEQYF | TRBJ2-7 | TRBD2 | NA | TRBV5-1
TGCGCCAGCAGCCGGCAGGGGGCCCAAGAGACCCAGTACTTC | CASSRQGAQETQYF | TRBJ2-5 | TRBD1 | NA | TRBV4-1
TGCGCCAGCAGCCTGGGCGCTAGCGGGAGCAGGGCAGATACGCAGTATTTT | CASSLGASGSRADTQYF | TRBJ2-3 | TRBD2 | NA | TRBV5-1
TGTGCCAGCAGCTTAAGAGGGGGCGGAGACGAGCAGTACTTC | CASSLRGGGDEQYF | TRBJ2-7 | TRBD1 | NA | TRBV7-8
TGTGCCTGGACCAGGGTGGGCAATTCACCCCTCCACTTT | CAWTRVGNSPLHF | TRBJ1-6 | NA | NA | TRBV30
TGTGCCAGTAGTATAGAGAACAGGGTAACCGGGGAGCTGTTTTTT | CASSIENRVTGELFF | TRBJ2-2 | NA | NA | TRBV19
TGTGCCAGCAGCCCTGGGACTCGACGAGCCTACGAGCAGTACTTC | CASSPGTRRAYEQYF | TRBJ2-7 | NA | many | TRBV5-6
TGTGCTAGTGGTACCGGACTAGCGCTGCAAGAGACCCAGTACTTC | CASGTGLALQETQYF | TRBJ2-5 | TRBD2 | NA | TRBV12-5
TGCGCCAGCAGCCAAGATGGGCTGTCCTACGAGCAGTACTTC | CASSQDGLSYEQYF | TRBJ2-7 | NA | NA | TRBV4-3
TGTGCCAGCAACCGACTTGCAGATACGCAGTATTTT | CASNRLADTQYF | TRBJ2-3 | NA | once | TRBV6-1
TGTGCCAGCAGTTACACAGGAACCGGAAACACCATATATTTT | CASSYTGTGNTIYF | TRBJ1-3 | NA | NA | TRBV6-6
TGTGCCAGCAGCCGAGATGGGAGATCACTCGAGCAGTACTTC | CASSRDGRSLEQYF | TRBJ2-7 | NA | NA | TRBV5-6
TGTGCCTGGAGCATTGCGGTGTCTGGGGCCAACGTCCTGACTTTC | CAWSIAVSGANVLTF | TRBJ2-6 | NA | NA | TRBV30
TGTGCCAGCAGTTTACTCTACGAGCAGTACTTC | CASSLLYEQYF | TRBJ2-7 | NA | NA | TRBV28
TGTGCCAGCAGGGGAGAAGAGAATCAGCCCCAGCATTTT | CASRGEENQPQHF | TRBJ1-5 | NA | few | TRBV2
TGTGCCAGCAGTTTAGAGAGGCTAGGGGCCGATGGCTACACCTTC | CASSLERLGADGYTF | TRBJ1-2 | NA | NA | TRBV28
TGTGCCACTACGAACAGGGACGCCGGGGAGCTGTTTTTT | CATTNRDAGELFF | TRBJ2-2 | NA | NA | TRBV19